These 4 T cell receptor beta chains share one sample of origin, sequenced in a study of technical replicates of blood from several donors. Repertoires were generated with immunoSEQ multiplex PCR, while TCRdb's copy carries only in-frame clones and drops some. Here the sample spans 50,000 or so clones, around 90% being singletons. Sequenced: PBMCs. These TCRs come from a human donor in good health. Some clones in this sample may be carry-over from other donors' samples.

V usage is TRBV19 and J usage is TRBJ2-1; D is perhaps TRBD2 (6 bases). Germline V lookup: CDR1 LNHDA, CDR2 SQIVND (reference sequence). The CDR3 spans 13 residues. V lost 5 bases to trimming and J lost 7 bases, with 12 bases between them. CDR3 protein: CASSALLANEQFF. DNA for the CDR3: TGTGCCAGTAGTGCGCTTCTAGCGAATGAGCAGTTCTTC. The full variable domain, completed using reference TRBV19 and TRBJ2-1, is DGGITQSPKYLFRKEGQNVTLSCEQNLNHDAMYWYRQDPGQGLRLIYYSQIVNDFQKGDIAEGYSVSREKKESFPLTVTSAQKNPTAFYLCASSALLANEQFFGPGTRLTVL.

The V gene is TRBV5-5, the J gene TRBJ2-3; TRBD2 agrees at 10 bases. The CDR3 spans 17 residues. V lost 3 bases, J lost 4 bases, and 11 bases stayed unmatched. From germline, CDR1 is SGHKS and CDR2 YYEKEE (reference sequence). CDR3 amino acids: CASSSYSGRPRADTQYF. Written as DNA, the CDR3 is TGTGCCAGCAGCTCCTATAGCGGGAGGCCGAGGGCAGATACGCAGTATTTT.

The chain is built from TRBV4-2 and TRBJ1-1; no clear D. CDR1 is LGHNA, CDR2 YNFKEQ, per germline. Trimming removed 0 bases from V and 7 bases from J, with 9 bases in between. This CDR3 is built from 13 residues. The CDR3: CASSQEQYLEAFF. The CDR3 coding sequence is TGTGCCAGCAGCCAAGAGCAGTACCTTGAAGCTTTCTTT.

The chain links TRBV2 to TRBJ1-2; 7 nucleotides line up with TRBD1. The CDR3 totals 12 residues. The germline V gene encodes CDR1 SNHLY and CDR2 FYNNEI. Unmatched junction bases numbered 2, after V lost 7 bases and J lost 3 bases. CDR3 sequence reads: CASKTGYYGYTF. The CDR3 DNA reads TGTGCCAGCAAGACAGGGTACTATGGCTACACCTTC. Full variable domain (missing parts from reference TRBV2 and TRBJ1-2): EPEVTQTPSHQVTQMGQEVILRCVPISNHLYFYWYRQILGQKVEFLVSFYNNEISEKSEIFDDQFSVERPDGSNFTLKIRSTKLEDSAMYFCASKTGYYGYTFGSGTRLTVV.